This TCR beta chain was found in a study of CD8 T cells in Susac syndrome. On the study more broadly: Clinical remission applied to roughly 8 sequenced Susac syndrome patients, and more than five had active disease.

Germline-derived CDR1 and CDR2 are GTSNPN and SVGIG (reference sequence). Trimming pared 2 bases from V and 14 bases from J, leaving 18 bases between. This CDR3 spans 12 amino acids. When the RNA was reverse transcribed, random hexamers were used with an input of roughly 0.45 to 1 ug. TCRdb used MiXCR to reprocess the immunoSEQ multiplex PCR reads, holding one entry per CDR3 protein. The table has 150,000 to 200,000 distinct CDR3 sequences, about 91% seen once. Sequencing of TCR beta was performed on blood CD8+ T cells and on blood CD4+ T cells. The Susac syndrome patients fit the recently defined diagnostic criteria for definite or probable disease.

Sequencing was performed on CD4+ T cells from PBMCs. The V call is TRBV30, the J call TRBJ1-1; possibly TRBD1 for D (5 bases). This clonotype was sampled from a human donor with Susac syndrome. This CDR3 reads CAWSPLLWGGFF. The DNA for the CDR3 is TGTGCCTGGAGTCCACTTCTTTGGGGGGGATTCTTT.